This T cell receptor (beta chain) was documented in a study of T cells in Graves' hyperthyroidism and ophthalmopathy. A few counts support this clonotype. The antigen remains undetermined. This CDR3 spans 17 amino acids. Trimming removed 0 bases at V and 0 bases at J, with 14 bases between. Germline V lookup: CDR1 SGHDN, CDR2 FVKESK. Recently diagnosed hyperthyroidism of less than 2 months' duration affected patients aged 18 to 65. Uncontrolled infection, other autoimmune disease, pregnancy or lactation led to exclusion. Researchers amplified the TCR beta CDR3 regions from RNA transcripts. HTBI primers drove first-round RT-PCR of the TCR CDR3. TCRdb itself ran the multiplex PCR reads through MiXCR, one entry per CDR3 protein. Among hundreds of thousands of distinct CDR3 sequences, around 14% were seen once, and the ten largest hold 13% to 15%. Study results and limitations: Ophthalmopathy could be told apart from stable hyperthyroidism with a 13 V-J model.

The sequenced material came from blood. The receptor was isolated from a young woman with Graves' hyperthyroidism. V and J are TRBV14 and TRBJ1-1, with D perhaps TRBD1 (5 bases). Here the CDR3 reads CASSQDGQGTVNTEAFF. The CDR3 DNA reads as TGTGCCAGCAGCCAAGATGGGCAGGGTACGGTGAACACTGAAGCTTTCTTT.